This is a list of T cell receptor beta chains from one sample in a study of preoperative IRX-2 immunotherapy in early breast cancer. Clones were sequenced by immunoSEQ multiplex PCR, and TCRdb holds only the in-frame ones, with some missing. The sample includes 20,000 to 30,000 clones, approximately 84% of them seen just once. The sequencing used lymph node tissue, collected before IRX-2 immunotherapy. The receptors stem from a human donor with breast cancer. Each CDR3 is given with its conserved first and last residue. Fields, in order: V gene, D gene, clone size, J gene, CDR3 protein, CDR3 DNA. The D gene is left open where the match is weak. The listing skips clone size in some rows; elsewhere it reads once, few, many or a size class.

TRBV6-8	-	-	TRBJ2-2	CASSSSDRNTGELFF	TGTGCCAGCAGTTCCTCCGACAGGAACACCGGGGAGCTGTTTTTT
TRBV11-3	TRBD2	-	TRBJ2-2	CASSQGRSGTSDTGELFF	TGTGCCAGCAGCCAAGGGAGATCCGGGACTAGCGACACCGGGGAGCTGTTTTTT
TRBV11-3	TRBD2	-	TRBJ2-5	CASSLGGLAGGPETQYF	TGTGCTAGCAGCTTAGGAGGACTAGCGGGGGGGCCGGAGACCCAGTACTTC
TRBV19	-	-	TRBJ2-7	CASSITTGGAYEQYF	TGTGCCAGTAGTATAACAACAGGGGGGGCCTACGAGCAGTACTTC
TRBV18	TRBD1	-	TRBJ1-1	CASSPRGQSMNTEAFF	TGTGCCAGCTCACCAAGGGGACAGTCTATGAACACTGAAGCTTTCTTT
TRBV11-3	TRBD1	-	TRBJ2-3	CASAEVGTGDSDTQYF	TGTGCCAGCGCCGAGGTGGGGACAGGGGATTCAGATACGCAGTATTTT
TRBV11-3	TRBD2	few	TRBJ2-5	CASSLDQTSRYQETQYF	TGTGCCAGCAGCTTAGATCAGACTAGCCGGTACCAAGAGACCCAGTACTTC
TRBV1	-	-	TRBJ1-2	CASSPFVGSGYTF	TGCGCCAGCAGCCCGTTCGTCGGTTCCGGCTACACCTTC
TRBV6-8	TRBD1	-	TRBJ1-5	CASSPEPGQGNQPQHF	TGTGCCAGCAGTCCTGAGCCGGGACAGGGCAATCAGCCCCAGCATTTT
TRBV28	-	-	TRBJ2-5	CASSQPPGSQKRWETQYF	TGTGCCAGCAGCCAACCCCCTGGTAGCCAGAAAAGGTGGGAGACCCAGTACTTC
TRBV11-3	-	few	TRBJ1-2	CASSLQGDPSMYGYTF	TGTGCCAGCAGCTTACAGGGTGATCCAAGCATGTATGGCTACACCTTC
TRBV7-1	TRBD1	-	TRBJ2-1	CASSHIRDRGDNEQFF	TGTGCCAGCAGCCATATCCGGGACAGGGGAGACAATGAGCAGTTCTTC
TRBV6-8	TRBD1	-	TRBJ1-1	CASSYSGTAGNTEAFF	TGTGCCAGCAGTTACTCGGGGACAGCGGGGAACACTGAAGCTTTCTTT
TRBV6-8	TRBD1	-	TRBJ1-1	CATRTSTGGTEAFF	TGTGCCACCCGTACCTCGACAGGGGGGACTGAAGCTTTCTTT
TRBV2	-	few	TRBJ2-6	CASSEGAGVGGANVLTF	TGTGCCAGCAGTGAAGGAGCAGGGGTTGGTGGGGCCAACGTCCTGACTTTC
TRBV6-8	-	-	TRBJ2-5	CASSSLGGRGETQYF	TGTGCCAGCAGTTCCCTCGGGGGTAGAGGAGAGACCCAGTACTTC
TRBV19	-	-	TRBJ1-1	CASSPSPVRGTEAFF	TGTGCCAGTAGTCCGTCTCCGGTTCGTGGCACTGAAGCTTTCTTT
TRBV18	-	-	TRBJ1-5	CASSPDPLSNQPQHF	TGTGCCAGCTCACCAGATCCCCTTAGCAATCAGCCCCAGCATTTT
TRBV9	-	once	TRBJ2-3	CASSDGASSTDTQYF	TGTGCCAGCAGTGATGGTGCTTCTAGCACAGATACGCAGTATTTT
TRBV28	-	-	TRBJ1-1	CASSPTGMNTEAFF	TGTGCCAGCAGTCCGACAGGTATGAACACTGAAGCTTTCTTT
TRBV11-3	-	-	TRBJ1-4	CASSPTQATNEKLFF	TGTGCCAGCAGCCCCACACAGGCAACTAATGAAAAACTGTTTTTT
TRBV30	-	-	TRBJ1-1	CAWSTRLGSEAFF	TGTGCCTGGAGCACTAGGTTAGGGTCCGAAGCTTTCTTT
TRBV28	-	medium-sized	TRBJ1-6	CASSFFGLVDNSPLHF	TGTGCCAGCAGTTTTTTCGGGTTGGTCGATAATTCACCCCTCCACTTT
TRBV6-8	TRBD1	few	TRBJ1-1	CASCRGREGEAFF	TGTGCCAGCTGTAGGGGGCGGGAGGGTGAAGCTTTCTTT
TRBV19	-	-	TRBJ1-1	CASSTFGTAGIAEAFF	TGTGCCAGTAGTACGTTTGGGACTGCGGGTATCGCTGAAGCTTTCTTT
TRBV6-8	TRBD1	-	TRBJ1-2	CASSMTGGGNYGYTF	TGTGCCAGCAGTATGACAGGGGGCGGTAACTATGGCTACACCTTC
TRBV5-1	TRBD1	-	TRBJ1-1	CASSKWASQGAPPQNTEAFF	TGCGCCAGCAGCAAATGGGCATCACAGGGGGCGCCCCCCCAGAACACTGAAGCTTTCTTT
TRBV5-1	-	once	TRBJ2-2	CASSLNPTTGELFF	TGCGCCAGCAGCTTGAACCCGACCACCGGGGAGCTGTTTTTT
TRBV6-8	-	-	TRBJ2-7	CASRRPGKPYEQYF	TGTGCCAGCAGACGTCCGGGGAAACCCTACGAGCAGTACTTC
TRBV6-8	-	-	TRBJ1-6	CASRPNRDRWNYNSPLHF	TGTGCCAGCAGGCCGAACAGGGATAGATGGAACTATAATTCACCCCTCCACTTT
TRBV29-1	-	-	TRBJ1-2	CSGVTGSNYGYTF	TGCAGCGGGGTGACAGGATCTAACTATGGCTACACCTTC
TRBV5-1	-	-	TRBJ1-6	CASKVASDNSPLHF	TGCGCCAGCAAGGTCGCCTCCGACAATTCACCCCTCCACTTT
TRBV11-3	-	few	TRBJ1-5	CASSLVSGANQPQHF	TGTGCCAGCAGCTTAGTATCCGGGGCCAATCAGCCCCAGCATTTT
TRBV7-1	TRBD1	-	TRBJ1-1	CASSLRQGGTEAFF	TGTGCCAGCAGCCTGCGACAGGGCGGCACTGAAGCTTTCTTT
TRBV6-8	-	-	TRBJ1-1	CASSPGTTGGTEAFF	TGTGCCAGCAGCCCCGGGACAACGGGAGGCACTGAAGCTTTCTTT
TRBV5-1	TRBD1	-	TRBJ1-1	CASSDQGGNTEAFF	TGCGCCAGCAGCGACCAAGGGGGCAACACTGAAGCTTTCTTT
TRBV5-1	TRBD1	-	TRBJ1-4	CASSETGRNEKLFF	TGCGCCAGCAGCGAGACAGGGCGTAATGAAAAACTGTTTTTT
TRBV19	-	-	TRBJ1-2	CASSRLGFNYGYTF	TGTGCCAGTAGTAGGTTAGGCTTTAACTATGGCTACACCTTC
TRBV6-8	TRBD1	-	TRBJ1-4	CASSKTTGEVKKLFF	TGTGCCAGCAGTAAGACGACAGGGGAGGTCAAAAAACTGTTTTTT
TRBV7-6	-	-	TRBJ2-7	CASSLGTGGHEQYF	TGTGCCAGCAGCTTGGGAACGGGGGGCCACGAGCAGTACTTC
TRBV28	-	-	TRBJ2-3	CASSSPTGGTDTQYF	TGTGCCAGCAGTTCACCTACCGGGGGCACAGATACGCAGTATTTT
TRBV28	-	few	TRBJ2-7	CASTQGGGNYEQYF	TGTGCCAGCACCCAGGGGGGCGGGAACTACGAGCAGTACTTC
TRBV10-1	-	-	TRBJ2-2	CASSDPGTGSGELFF	TGCGCCAGCAGTGACCCGGGGACTGGGAGCGGGGAGCTGTTTTTT
TRBV30	-	-	TRBJ1-1	CAWSEGLNTEAFF	TGTGCCTGGAGTGAAGGACTGAACACTGAAGCTTTCTTT
TRBV19	-	-	TRBJ1-6	CASRPTTGGSNNSPLHF	TGTGCCAGTAGACCTACGACAGGCGGGTCGAATAATTCACCCCTCCACTTT
TRBV19	TRBD2	-	TRBJ2-1	CASSIGGLAGRYNEQFF	TGTGCCAGTAGTATAGGCGGACTAGCGGGGCGTTACAATGAGCAGTTCTTC
TRBV1	-	-	TRBJ2-3	CASSFGTSVSDTQYF	TGCGCCAGCAGCTTCGGGACTAGCGTGTCAGATACGCAGTATTTT
TRBV19	TRBD1	-	TRBJ1-1	CASSPSQGANTEAFF	TGTGCCAGTAGTCCAAGCCAGGGGGCGAACACTGAAGCTTTCTTT
TRBV6-8	-	-	TRBJ2-7	CASSAGQGRSGQYF	TGTGCCAGCAGTGCTGGTCAGGGTAGGAGCGGGCAGTACTTC
TRBV1	-	-	TRBJ1-1	CASSQERDRTEAFF	TGCGCCAGCAGCCAAGAAAGGGATCGCACTGAAGCTTTCTTT
TRBV28	-	-	TRBJ1-3	CASTGGSRNTIYF	TGTGCCAGCACCGGAGGATCGCGGAACACCATATATTTT